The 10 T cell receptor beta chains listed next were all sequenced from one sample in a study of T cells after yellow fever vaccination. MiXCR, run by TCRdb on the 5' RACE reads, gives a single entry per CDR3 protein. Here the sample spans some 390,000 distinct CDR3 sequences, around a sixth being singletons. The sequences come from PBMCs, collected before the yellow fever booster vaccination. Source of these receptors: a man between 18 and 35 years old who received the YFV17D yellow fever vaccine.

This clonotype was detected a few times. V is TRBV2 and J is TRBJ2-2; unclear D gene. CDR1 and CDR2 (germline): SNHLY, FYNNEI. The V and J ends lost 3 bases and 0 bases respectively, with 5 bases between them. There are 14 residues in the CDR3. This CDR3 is CASSDGPNTGELFF. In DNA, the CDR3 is TGTGCCAGCAGTGACGGTCCGAACACCGGGGAGCTGTTTTTT.

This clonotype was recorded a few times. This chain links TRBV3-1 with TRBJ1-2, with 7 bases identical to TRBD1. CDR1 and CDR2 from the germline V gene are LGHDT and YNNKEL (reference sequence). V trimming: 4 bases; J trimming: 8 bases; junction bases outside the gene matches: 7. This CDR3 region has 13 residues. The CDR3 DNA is TGTGCCAGCAGCCTCTCCCTGGACAGGGGCTACACCTTC. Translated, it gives CASSLSLDRGYTF.

CDR3: CASSAPEETDTQYF. In DNA, the CDR3 is TGCGCCAGCAGCGCTCCTGAGGAAACAGATACGCAGTATTTT. The chain combines TRBV5-1 with TRBJ2-3, with D hard to call. The CDR3 is 14 residues long. CDR1 is SGHRS, CDR2 YFSETQ, per germline. V lost 4 bases and J lost 3, with 12 bases in between.

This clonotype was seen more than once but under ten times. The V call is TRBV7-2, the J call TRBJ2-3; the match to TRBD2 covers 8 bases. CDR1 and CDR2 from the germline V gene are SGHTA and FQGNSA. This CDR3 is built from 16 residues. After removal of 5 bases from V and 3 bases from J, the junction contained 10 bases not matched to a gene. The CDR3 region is CASSPRVQRGTDTQYF. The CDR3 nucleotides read TGTGCCAGCAGCCCCCGAGTCCAGCGGGGGACAGATACGCAGTATTTT. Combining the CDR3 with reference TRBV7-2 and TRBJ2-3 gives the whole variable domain GAGVSQSPSNKVTEKGKDVELRCDPISGHTALYWYRQSLGQGLEFLIYFQGNSAPDKSGLPSDRFSAERTGGSVSTLTIQRTQQEDSAVYLCASSPRVQRGTDTQYFGPGTRLTVL.

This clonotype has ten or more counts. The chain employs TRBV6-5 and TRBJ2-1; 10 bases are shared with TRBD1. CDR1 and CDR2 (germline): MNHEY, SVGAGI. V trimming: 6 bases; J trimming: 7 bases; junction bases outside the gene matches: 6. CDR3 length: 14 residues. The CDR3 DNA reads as TGTGCCAGCAGGAGGGACAGGGGCGGGAATGAGCAGTTCTTC. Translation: CASRRDRGGNEQFF.

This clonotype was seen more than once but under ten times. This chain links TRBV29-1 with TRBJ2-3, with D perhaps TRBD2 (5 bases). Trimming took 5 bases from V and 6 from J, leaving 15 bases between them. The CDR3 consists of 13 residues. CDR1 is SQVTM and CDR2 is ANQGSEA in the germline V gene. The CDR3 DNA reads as TGCAGCGTTTCCATCCCCCCGGGGGATACGCAGTATTTT. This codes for CSVSIPPGDTQYF.

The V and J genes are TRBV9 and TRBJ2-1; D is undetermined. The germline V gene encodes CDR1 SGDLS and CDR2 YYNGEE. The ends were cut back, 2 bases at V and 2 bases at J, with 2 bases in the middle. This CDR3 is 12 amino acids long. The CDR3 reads CASSVTYNEQFF. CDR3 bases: TGTGCCAGCAGCGTTACCTACAATGAGCAGTTCTTC.

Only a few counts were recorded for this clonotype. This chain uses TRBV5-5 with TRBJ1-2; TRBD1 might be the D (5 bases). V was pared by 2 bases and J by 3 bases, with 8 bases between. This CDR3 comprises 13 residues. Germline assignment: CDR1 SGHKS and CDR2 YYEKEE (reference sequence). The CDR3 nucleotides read TGTGCCAGCAGCTTTCCAGGGCACTATGGCTACACCTTC. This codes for CASSFPGHYGYTF.

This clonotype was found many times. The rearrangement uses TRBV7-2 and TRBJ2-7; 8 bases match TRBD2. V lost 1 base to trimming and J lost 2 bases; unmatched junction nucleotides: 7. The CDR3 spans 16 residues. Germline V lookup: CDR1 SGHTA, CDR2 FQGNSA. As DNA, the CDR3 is TGTGCCAGCAGCTTAGTCTCGCGGGGGGATCCCTACGAGCAGTACTTC. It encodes CASSLVSRGDPYEQYF. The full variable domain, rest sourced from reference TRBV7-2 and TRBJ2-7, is GAGVSQSPSNKVTEKGKDVELRCDPISGHTALYWYRQSLGQGLEFLIYFQGNSAPDKSGLPSDRFSAERTGGSVSTLTIQRTQQEDSAVYLCASSLVSRGDPYEQYFGPGTRLTVT.

CDR3 sequence (DNA): TGTGCCAGCAGTTACTCCCCGGGCCGGGGAGCTTTCTTT. It encodes CASSYSPGRGAFF. The rearrangement uses TRBV6-5 and TRBJ1-1, with D uncertain. Germline CDR1 reads MNHEY; CDR2 reads SVGAGI. The CDR3 runs to 13 residues. With 0 bases removed from V and 10 bases from J, the gap between germline ends came to 12 bases.